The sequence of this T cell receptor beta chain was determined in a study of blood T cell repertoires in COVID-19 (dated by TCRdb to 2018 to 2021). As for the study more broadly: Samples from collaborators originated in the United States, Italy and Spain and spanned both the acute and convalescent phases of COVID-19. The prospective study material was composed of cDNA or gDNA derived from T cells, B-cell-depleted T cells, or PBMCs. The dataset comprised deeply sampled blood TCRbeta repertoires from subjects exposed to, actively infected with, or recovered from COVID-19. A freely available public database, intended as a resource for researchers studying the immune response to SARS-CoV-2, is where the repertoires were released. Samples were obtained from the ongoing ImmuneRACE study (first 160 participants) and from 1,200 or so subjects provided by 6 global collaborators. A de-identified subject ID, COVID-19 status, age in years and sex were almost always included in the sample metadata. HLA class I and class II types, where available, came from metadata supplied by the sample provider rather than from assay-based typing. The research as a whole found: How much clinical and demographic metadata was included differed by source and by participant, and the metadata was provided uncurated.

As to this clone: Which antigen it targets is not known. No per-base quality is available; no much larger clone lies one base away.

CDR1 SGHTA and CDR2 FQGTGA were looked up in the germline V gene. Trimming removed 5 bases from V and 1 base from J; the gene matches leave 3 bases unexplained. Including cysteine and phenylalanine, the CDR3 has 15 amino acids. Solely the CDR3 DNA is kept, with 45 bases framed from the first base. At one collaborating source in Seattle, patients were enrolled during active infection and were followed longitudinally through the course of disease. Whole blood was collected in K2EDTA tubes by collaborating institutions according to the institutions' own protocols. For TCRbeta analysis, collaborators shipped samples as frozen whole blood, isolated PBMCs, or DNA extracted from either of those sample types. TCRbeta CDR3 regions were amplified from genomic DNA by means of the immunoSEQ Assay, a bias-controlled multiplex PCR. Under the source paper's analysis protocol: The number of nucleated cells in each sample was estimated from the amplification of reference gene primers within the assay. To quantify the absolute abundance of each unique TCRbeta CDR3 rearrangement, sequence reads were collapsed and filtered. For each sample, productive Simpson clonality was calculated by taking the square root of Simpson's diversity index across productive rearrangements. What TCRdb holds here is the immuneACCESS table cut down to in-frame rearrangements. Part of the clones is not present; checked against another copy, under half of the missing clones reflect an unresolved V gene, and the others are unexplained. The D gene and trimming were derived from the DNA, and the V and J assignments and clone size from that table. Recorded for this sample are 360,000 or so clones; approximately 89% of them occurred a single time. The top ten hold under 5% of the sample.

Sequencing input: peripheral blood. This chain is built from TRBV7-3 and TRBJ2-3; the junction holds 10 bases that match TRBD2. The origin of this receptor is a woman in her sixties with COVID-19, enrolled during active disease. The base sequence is TGTGCCAGCAGCGACCTAGCGGGGGGCACAGATACGCAGTATTTT. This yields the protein CASSDLAGGTDTQYF.